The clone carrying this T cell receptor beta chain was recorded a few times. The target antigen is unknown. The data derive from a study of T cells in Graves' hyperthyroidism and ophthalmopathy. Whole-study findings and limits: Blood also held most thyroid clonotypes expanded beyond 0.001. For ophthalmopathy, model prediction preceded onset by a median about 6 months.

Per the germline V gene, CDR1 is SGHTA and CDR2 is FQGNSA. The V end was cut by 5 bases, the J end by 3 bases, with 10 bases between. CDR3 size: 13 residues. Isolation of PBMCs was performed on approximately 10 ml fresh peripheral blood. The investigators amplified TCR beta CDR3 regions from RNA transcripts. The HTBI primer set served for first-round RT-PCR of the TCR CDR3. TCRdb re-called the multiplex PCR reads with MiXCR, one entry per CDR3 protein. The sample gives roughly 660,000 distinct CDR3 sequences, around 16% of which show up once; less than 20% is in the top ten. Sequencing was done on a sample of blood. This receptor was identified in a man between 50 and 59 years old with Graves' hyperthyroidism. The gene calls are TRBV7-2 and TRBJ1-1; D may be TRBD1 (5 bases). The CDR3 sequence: CASSVTGYTEAFF. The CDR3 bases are TGTGCCAGCAGCGTAACAGGTTACACTGAAGCTTTCTTT.